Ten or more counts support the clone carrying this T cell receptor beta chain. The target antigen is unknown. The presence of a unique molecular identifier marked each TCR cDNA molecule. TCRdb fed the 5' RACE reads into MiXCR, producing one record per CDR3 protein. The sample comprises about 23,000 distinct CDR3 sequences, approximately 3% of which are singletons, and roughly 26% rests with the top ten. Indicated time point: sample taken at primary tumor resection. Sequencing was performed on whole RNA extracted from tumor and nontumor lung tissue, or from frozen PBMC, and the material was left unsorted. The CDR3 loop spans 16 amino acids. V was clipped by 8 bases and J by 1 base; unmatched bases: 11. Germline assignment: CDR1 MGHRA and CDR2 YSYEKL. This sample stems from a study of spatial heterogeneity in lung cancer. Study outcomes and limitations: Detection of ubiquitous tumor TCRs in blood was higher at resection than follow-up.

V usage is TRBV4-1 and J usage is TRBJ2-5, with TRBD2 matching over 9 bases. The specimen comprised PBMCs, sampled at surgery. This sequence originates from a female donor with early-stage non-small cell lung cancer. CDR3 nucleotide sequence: TGCGCCAGCTCCGGTGGCCTAGCGGGAATCCAAGAGACCCAGTACTTC. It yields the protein CASSGGLAGIQETQYF.